The clone carrying this T cell receptor beta chain was observed many times. What was amplified from RNA transcripts were TCR beta CDR3 regions. The study used the HTBI primer set for a first-round RT-PCR of the TCR CDR3. MiXCR, applied by TCRdb to the multiplex PCR reads, yields one record per CDR3 protein. The table lists around 800,000 distinct CDR3 sequences, 38% of them singletons, with 8% to 9% in the top ten. The data derive from a study of T cells in Graves' hyperthyroidism and ophthalmopathy. Patients aged 18 to 65 had newly diagnosed hyperthyroidism that had lasted under 2 months. This sequence was found in a man between 18 and 29 years old with Graves' hyperthyroidism. Sequences were obtained from blood.

The CDR3 DNA follows: TGTGCCAGCAGCGCCTCGGCGGCTAGCGGCCAAGAGACCCAGTACTTC. Its protein is CASSASAASGQETQYF. The V and J genes are TRBV9 and TRBJ2-5; TRBD2 agrees at 7 bases. Trimming removed 3 bases from V and 1 base from J; junction bases left unmatched: 9. The CDR3 totals 16 residues. Looked up from germline, CDR1 is SGDLS and CDR2 is YYNGEE.